A single sample is the source of the 4 T cell receptor beta chains below, sequenced in a study of blood T cell repertoires in COVID-19. Clones were read by immunoSEQ multiplex PCR, and TCRdb kept only the in-frame ones, dropping some. This sample yields about 100,000 clones, of which around 85% are seen a single time; 1.5% to 2% belongs to the top ten. The sample consisted of peripheral blood. The origin of the receptors is a woman aged 70 to 79 with active or convalescent COVID-19.

The rearrangement links TRBV30 to TRBJ2-1, with 9 bases that match TRBD1. V shed 3 bases, J shed 13 bases, and the junction held 10 bases outside the gene matches. Germline V gives CDR1 GTSNPN, CDR2 SVGIG (reference sequence). The CDR3 extends over 13 amino acids. The CDR3, as DNA: TGTGCCTGGAGCCTTTCCGGGACAGGGTCCCAGTTCTTC. This sequence encodes CAWSLSGTGSQFF.

The chain recombines TRBV6-6 with TRBJ2-1; 8 positions match TRBD2. The CDR3 is made up of 14 amino acids. Per the germline V gene, CDR1 is MNHNY and CDR2 is SVGAGI (reference sequence). Trimming removed 8 bases from V and 3 bases from J; junction bases left unmatched: 6. CDR3 bases: TGTGCCAGCGGGGGACTAGGCGGCTACAATGAGCAGTTCTTC. It yields the protein CASGGLGGYNEQFF.

This clone was recorded once. The chain employs TRBV10-2 and TRBJ1-1; unclear D gene. Trimming removed 7 bases from V and 1 base from J, with 13 bases in between. Per the germline V gene, CDR1 is WSHSY and CDR2 is SAAADI. The CDR3 runs to 14 residues. The CDR3 loop is CASTWSNTNTEAFF. The CDR3 DNA reads TGCGCCAGCACTTGGAGCAACACGAACACTGAAGCTTTCTTT.

In DNA, the CDR3 is TGCAGCGTTGAAGTCGACAGGGCTGAGCAGTTCTTC. The encoded protein is CSVEVDRAEQFF. The chain has TRBV29-1 and TRBJ2-1, with TRBD1 identical over 7 bases. Germline CDR1 reads SQVTM; CDR2 reads ANQGSEA. V was clipped by 1 base and J by 9 bases; unmatched bases: 3. CDR3 length: 12 amino acids.